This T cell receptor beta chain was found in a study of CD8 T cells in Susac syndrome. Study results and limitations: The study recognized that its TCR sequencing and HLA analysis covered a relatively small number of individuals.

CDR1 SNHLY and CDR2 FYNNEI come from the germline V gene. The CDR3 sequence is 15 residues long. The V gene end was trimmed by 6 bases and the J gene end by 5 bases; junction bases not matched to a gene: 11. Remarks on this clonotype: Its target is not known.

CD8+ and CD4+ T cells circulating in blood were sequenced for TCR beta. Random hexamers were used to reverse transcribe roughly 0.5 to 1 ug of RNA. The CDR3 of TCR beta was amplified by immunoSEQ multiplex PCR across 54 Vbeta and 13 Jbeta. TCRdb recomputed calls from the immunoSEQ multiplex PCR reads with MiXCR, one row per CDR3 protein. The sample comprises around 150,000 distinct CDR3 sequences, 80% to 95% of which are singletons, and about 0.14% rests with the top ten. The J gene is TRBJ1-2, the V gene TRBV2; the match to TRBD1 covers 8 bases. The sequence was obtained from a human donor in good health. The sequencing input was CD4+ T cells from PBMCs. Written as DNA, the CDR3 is TGTGCCAGCAGAATACCTACAGGGGGGAAGTATGGCTACACCTTC. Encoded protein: CASRIPTGGKYGYTF. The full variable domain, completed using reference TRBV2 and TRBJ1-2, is EPEVTQTPSHQVTQMGQEVILRCVPISNHLYFYWYRQILGQKVEFLVSFYNNEISEKSEIFDDQFSVERPDGSNFTLKIRSTKLEDSAMYFCASRIPTGGKYGYTFGSGTRLTVV.